One T cell receptor beta chain is described in this entry. This record comes from a study of blood T cell repertoires in COVID-19. Overall study: Material from acute and convalescent COVID-19 was sourced from the United States, Italy and Spain. PBMCs, B-cell-depleted T cells, or T cells provided the cDNA or gDNA that made up the material.

Followed longitudinally, the Seattle patients had been enrolled during active infection. The V end lost 5 bases, the J end lost 4 bases, and 18 bases lay between the germline ends. The CDR3 length is 16 residues. Germline V gene lookup returns CDR1 MGHRA and CDR2 YSYEKL. Sequencing was performed with immunoSEQ multiplex PCR; in TCRdb, only in-frame clones are kept and a portion is missing. The table shows 200,000 to 300,000 clones, with 85% to 90% occurring only once. The TCR sequence derives from a woman aged 55-70 years with COVID-19, enrolled during active disease. The chain employs TRBV4-1 and TRBJ1-3; the D is unclear. Input material: peripheral blood. For the CDR3, the DNA is TGCGCCAGCAGCTCCGAAAACCTCAGTCGAGGAAACACCATATATTTT. It is translated as CASSSENLSRGNTIYF.